Listed below are T cell receptor beta chains from one sample, sequenced in a study of cytomegalovirus exposure and HLA in healthy donors. Clones were sequenced by immunoSEQ multiplex PCR, and TCRdb holds only the in-frame ones, with some missing. The repertoire holds some 160,000 clones, with 75% to 80% as singletons. Sequencing used PBMCs. The receptor set was obtained from a woman under 40 in good health and CMV-seronegative. The CDR3 runs from the conserved cysteine through the conserved F or W. Fields, in order: D gene, clone size, J gene, V gene, CDR3 protein, CDR3 DNA. The D gene is left open where the match is weak. Rows may omit the clone size; those that give it use once, few, many or a size class.

>.|.|TRBJ1-1|TRBV9
CASSSWGGDTEAFF
TGTGCCAGCAGCTCCTGGGGGGGGGACACTGAAGCTTTCTTT
>.|.|TRBJ1-1|TRBV27
CASSFPGQIEAFF
TGTGCCAGCAGTTTTCCGGGACAAATTGAAGCTTTCTTT
>TRBD2|.|TRBJ2-1|TRBV19
CASSGAGGAYNEQFF
TGTGCCAGTAGTGGAGCGGGGGGCGCTTACAATGAGCAGTTCTTC
>TRBD2|.|TRBJ2-1|TRBV28
CASSRSGLAGYHSYNEQFF
TGTGCCAGCAGTCGGAGCGGACTAGCGGGTTACCACTCCTACAATGAGCAGTTCTTC
>.|.|TRBJ1-2|TRBV18
CASSPEEGGYTF
TGTGCCAGCTCACCTGAGGAGGGTGGCTACACCTTC
>.|.|TRBJ1-4|TRBV18
CASSPIAGVDEKLFF
TGTGCCAGCTCACCAATTGCAGGGGTAGATGAAAAACTGTTTTTT
>.|.|TRBJ2-1|TRBV7-8
CASSRRGRVENEQFF
TGTGCCAGCAGCCGAAGGGGCAGGGTGGAGAATGAGCAGTTCTTC
>TRBD1|.|TRBJ1-4|TRBV5-5
CASSTGQGALTNEKLFF
TGTGCCAGCAGCACAGGACAGGGGGCGCTAACTAATGAAAAACTGTTTTTT
>.|.|TRBJ1-1|TRBV7-3
CASSLPGHHTEAFF
TGTGCCAGCAGCTTACCGGGACACCACACTGAAGCTTTCTTT
>.|.|TRBJ2-7|TRBV5-4
CASSLGIADSSYEQYF
TGTGCCAGCAGCTTGGGGATTGCGGATAGCTCCTACGAGCAGTACTTC
>TRBD2|.|TRBJ2-3|TRBV4-3
CASSQELRGGTDTQYF
TGCGCCAGCAGCCAAGAGCTCCGGGGGGGCACAGATACGCAGTATTTT
>TRBD2|.|TRBJ2-7|TRBV5-5
CASSLRGGTSGGTSYEQYF
TGTGCCAGCAGCTTGAGAGGGGGGACTAGCGGGGGGACCTCCTACGAGCAGTACTTC
>.|.|TRBJ2-7|TRBV10-3
CAISESYSGAVSYEQYF
TGTGCCATCAGTGAGTCGTACTCAGGGGCTGTCTCCTACGAGCAGTACTTC
>.|.|TRBJ2-3|TRBV7-8
CASRWDSRDTQYF
TGTGCCAGCAGGTGGGACTCCCGAGATACGCAGTATTTT
>.|.|TRBJ1-5|TRBV27
CASSSYRAHQPQHF
TGTGCCAGCAGCTCTTACAGGGCCCATCAGCCCCAGCATTTT
>.|.|TRBJ2-3|TRBV7-7
CASSPGVASTDTQYF
TGTGCCAGCAGCCCCGGGGTAGCAAGCACAGATACGCAGTATTTT
>TRBD1|.|TRBJ1-1|TRBV6-1
CASRDRGNTEAFF
TGTGCCAGCAGAGACAGGGGGAACACTGAAGCTTTCTTT
>TRBD2|.|TRBJ2-3|TRBV5-4
CASSLVSGGTDTQYF
TGTGCCAGCAGCTTGGTGAGCGGGGGCACAGATACGCAGTATTTT
>TRBD1|.|TRBJ1-1|TRBV30
CAWSLEGARTEAFF
TGTGCCTGGAGTTTGGAGGGGGCGCGCACTGAAGCTTTCTTT
>.|.|TRBJ2-3|TRBV4-2
CASSQGPGDTQYF
TGTGCCAGCAGCCAAGGGCCGGGGGATACGCAGTATTTT
>.|.|TRBJ1-3|TRBV4-2
CASSQEGWQGVGNTIYF
TGTGCCAGCAGCCAAGAAGGTTGGCAGGGTGTTGGAAACACCATATATTTT
>.|once|TRBJ2-7|TRBV6-1
CASSRDWGYEQYF
TGTGCCAGCAGCCGGGACTGGGGTTACGAGCAGTACTTC
>TRBD2|.|TRBJ2-5|TRBV6-1
CASSEASGGGETQYF
TGTGCCAGCAGTGAAGCTAGCGGGGGTGGAGAGACCCAGTACTTC
>TRBD2|.|TRBJ2-3|TRBV5-4
CASSLSGGRKDTQYF
TGTGCCAGCAGCTTAAGCGGGGGGAGAAAGGATACGCAGTATTTT
>.|.|TRBJ2-1|TRBV4-3
CASSQGEGRGYNEQFF
TGCGCCAGCAGCCAAGGAGAAGGAAGAGGCTACAATGAGCAGTTCTTC
>.|.|TRBJ2-3|TRBV6-4
CASSDGDLGGDTQYF
TGTGCCAGCAGTGACGGCGACTTGGGTGGAGATACGCAGTATTTT
>.|.|TRBJ1-2|TRBV27
CASTSLEAPSLYGYTF
TGTGCCAGCACAAGCCTAGAAGCCCCCTCCCTCTATGGCTACACCTTC
>TRBD1|.|TRBJ1-6|TRBV7-2
CASSLQDRGYSPLHF
TGTGCCAGCAGCTTACAAGACAGGGGTTATTCACCCCTCCACTTT
>TRBD1|once|TRBJ1-4|TRBV5-1
CASSEGQGVGKLFF
TGCGCCAGCAGCGAGGGACAGGGGGTAGGAAAACTGTTTTTT
>TRBD2|.|TRBJ2-1|TRBV2
CASKGREPSSYNEQFF
TGTGCCAGCAAAGGGCGGGAGCCCTCCTCGTACAATGAGCAGTTCTTC
>.|few|TRBJ1-1|TRBV11-2
CASSPLSGVDEAFF
TGTGCCAGCAGCCCGCTTAGCGGGGTGGATGAAGCTTTCTTT
>.|.|TRBJ2-7|TRBV5-1
CASSPNGVSTYEQYF
TGCGCCAGCAGCCCCAACGGAGTATCTACCTACGAGCAGTACTTC
>.|.|TRBJ2-3|TRBV19
CASKGVDTQYF
TGTGCCAGTAAAGGGGTGGATACGCAGTATTTT
>.|few|TRBJ1-2|TRBV7-2
CASSRGIGEGGYTF
TGTGCCAGCAGCCGCGGGATTGGGGAGGGAGGCTACACCTTC
>.|.|TRBJ1-4|TRBV19
CASSMAGRATNEKLFF
TGTGCCAGTAGTATGGCAGGGAGGGCGACTAATGAAAAACTGTTTTTT
>.|.|TRBJ1-5|TRBV11-1
CASSLKSDQPQHF
TGTGCCAGCAGCTTAAAATCCGATCAGCCCCAGCATTTT
>TRBD1|.|TRBJ1-6|TRBV6-4
CASGTGVNNSPLHF
TGTGCCAGCGGGACAGGGGTAAATAATTCACCCCTCCACTTT
>.|.|TRBJ2-7|TRBV5-6
CASSLNLEQYF
TGTGCCAGCAGCTTGAACCTAGAGCAGTACTTC
>.|.|TRBJ2-1|TRBV4-1
CASSQVHIPLPAPRRGNEQFF
TGCGCCAGCAGCCAAGTTCATATTCCCCTCCCGGCGCCCCGAAGGGGCAATGAGCAGTTCTTC
>TRBD1|.|TRBJ1-3|TRBV5-6
CASSLGTGENTIYF
TGTGCCAGCAGCTTGGGGACAGGGGAAAACACCATATATTTT
>.|.|TRBJ1-3|TRBV5-1
CASSYAGSSGNTIYF
TGCGCCAGCAGCTACGCCGGGAGCTCTGGAAACACCATATATTTT
>TRBD1|.|TRBJ1-5|TRBV5-6
CASSFRQGSNNQPQHF
TGTGCCAGCAGCTTCCGACAGGGATCAAATAATCAGCCCCAGCATTTT